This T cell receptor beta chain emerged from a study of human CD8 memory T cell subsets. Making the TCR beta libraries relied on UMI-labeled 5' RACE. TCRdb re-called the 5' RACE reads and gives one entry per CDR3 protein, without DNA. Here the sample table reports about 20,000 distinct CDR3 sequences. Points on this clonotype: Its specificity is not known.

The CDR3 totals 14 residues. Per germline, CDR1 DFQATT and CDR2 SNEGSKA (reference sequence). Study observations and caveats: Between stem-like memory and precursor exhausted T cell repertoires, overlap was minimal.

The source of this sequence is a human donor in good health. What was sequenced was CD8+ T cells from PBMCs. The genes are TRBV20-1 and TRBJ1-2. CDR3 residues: CSARVGKVDYGYTF.